This TCR beta chain was captured in a study of T-cell reconstitution after alpha-beta-depleted transplantation in children. Unique molecular identifiers featured in how the TCRbeta library was prepared. One entry per CDR3 protein, called by TCRdb with MiXCR from the PCR reads. The table records about 900,000 distinct CDR3 sequences, about 29% of them present only once. Details on this clonotype: Antigen: not known.

The study's findings and limits: From surviving recipient T cells and thymic progenitors came the high day-60 TCRbeta diversity observed in some patients. Expanded graft clones, several hundred of them, were reportedly the source of alpha-beta T cells about two months after transplant. After one year, T-cell counts and TCRbeta diversity mostly came from new T cells.

This CDR3 has 18 amino acids. Germline V gene lookup returns CDR1 LGHNA and CDR2 YNFKEQ. Trimming took off 3 bases at V and 2 bases at J, with 21 bases between the two ends. The chain links TRBV4-2 to TRBJ2-3, with D possibly being TRBD2 (5 bases). The TCR sequence derives from a boy under three years old who had a stem cell transplant for SCID, so the T cells may come from the graft donor. Here the sequenced sample was PBMCs, mostly from graft donor cells, taken 360 days after TCRalphabeta/CD19-depleted stem cell transplant. The chain's CDR3 is CASSHNALRTPTTDTQYF. The CDR3 DNA sequence: TGTGCCAGCAGCCACAACGCCTTAAGGACTCCAACCACAGATACGCAGTATTTT.